These 26 T cell receptor beta chains came from one sample sequenced in a study of blood T cell repertoires in COVID-19. Data came from immunoSEQ multiplex PCR; TCRdb stores just in-frame clones and leaves some out. The data contain over 70,000 clones, 76% of them seen just once; the ten biggest clones take up approximately 6.8%. Sequenced material: peripheral blood. The receptor set was obtained from a man in his 70s with acute or convalescent COVID-19.

V is TRBV6-5 and J is TRBJ2-7; 7 nucleotides line up with TRBD1. The CDR3 totals 12 residues. With 4 bases clipped from V and 5 bases from J, the junction kept 2 bases outside the gene matches. Germline CDR1 MNHEY, CDR2 SVGAGI. The CDR3 spells CASSLTGHEQYF. The DNA for the CDR3 is TGTGCCAGCAGTTTGACAGGGCACGAGCAGTACTTC.

V gene TRBV6-5 combines with J gene TRBJ1-2, with a possible D match to TRBD1 (6 bases). The germline gives CDR1 MNHEY, CDR2 SVGAGI. Trimming stripped 4 bases from V and 4 bases from J, with 10 bases between. The CDR3 consists of 13 residues. In nucleotides, the CDR3 is TGTGCCAGCAGTTTAGGACAGAGCTATGGCTACACCTTC. This translates into CASSLGQSYGYTF.

This rearrangement joins TRBV23-1 to TRBJ1-1; D is uncertain. TRBV23-1 is classed as an ORF, of uncertain function. The CDR3 has 14 residues. V lost 5 bases and J lost 6, with 16 bases in between. CDR3 DNA: TGCGCCAGCAGTTCTGGCCTGGAGGGCGCTGAAGCTTTCTTT. Amino acids: CASSSGLEGAEAFF.

The chain employs TRBV3-1 (or the pseudogene TRBV3-2) and TRBJ2-7, with 10 bases identical to TRBD1. This CDR3 is 18 amino acids long. Per germline, CDR1 LGHDT and CDR2 YNNKEL (reference sequence). V shed 5 bases, J shed 2 bases, and the junction held 15 bases outside the gene matches. This CDR3 reads CASSSLPPTGGMAYEQYF. In DNA form, the CDR3 reads TGTGCCAGCAGCTCCCTCCCCCCGACAGGGGGCATGGCCTACGAGCAGTACTTC.

Notes on this clone: The sample carries other DNA sequences with the same CDR3. The rearrangement joins TRBV19 to TRBJ2-7; D gene uncertain. Trimming cost V 0 bases and J 1 base, with 4 bases left between them. The length of the CDR3 is 13 residues. Per germline, CDR1 LNHDA and CDR2 SQIVND (reference sequence). CDR3 bases: TGTGCCAGTAGTATAGAACTATCCTACGAGCAGTACTTC. This codes for CASSIELSYEQYF.

The V and J genes are TRBV27 and TRBJ1-5, with 12 bases that match TRBD1. The CDR3 sequence is 15 residues long. Germline CDR1 MNHEY, CDR2 SMNVEV (reference sequence). Trimming removed 6 bases from V and 5 bases from J; junction bases left unmatched: 5. The CDR3 spells CASSPGTGGHQPQHF. CDR3 sequence (DNA): TGTGCCAGCAGCCCCGGGACAGGGGGCCATCAGCCCCAGCATTTT.

The chain combines TRBV3-1 (or the pseudogene TRBV3-2) with TRBJ1-2, with 7 bases matching TRBD1. The germline gives CDR1 LGHDT, CDR2 YNNKEL (reference sequence). After removal of 7 bases from V and 4 bases from J, the junction contained 12 bases not matched to a gene. The CDR3 has 15 residues. CDR3 DNA sequence: TGTGCCAGCACCGACCAAAGGACAGGAATCTATGGCTACACCTTC. Encoded protein: CASTDQRTGIYGYTF.

The chain employs TRBV29-1 and TRBJ2-1; 14 bases are a match to TRBD2. Trimming took 2 bases from V and 0 from J; bases not matched to a gene: 9. The germline V gene encodes CDR1 SQVTM and CDR2 ANQGSEA. This CDR3 has 19 amino acids. The CDR3 is CSVEPGLAGGTSSYNEQFF. The CDR3, as DNA: TGCAGCGTTGAACCCGGACTAGCGGGGGGAACAAGCTCCTACAATGAGCAGTTCTTC.

The genes are TRBV7-6 and TRBJ2-7; 9 bases align to TRBD2. CDR3 length: 15 amino acids. The V gene's germline CDR1 is SGHVS and CDR2 FNYEAQ. The V gene end was trimmed by 5 bases and the J gene end by 2 bases; junction bases not matched to a gene: 7. CDR3 nucleotides: TGTGCCAGCAGCCGGAATAGCGGGAGTACCTACGAGCAGTACTTC. Translated, it gives CASSRNSGSTYEQYF.

The chain carries TRBV10-3 and TRBJ1-2, with 8 bases aligning to TRBD1. Germline V gene data show CDR1 as ENHRY and CDR2 as SYGVKD. The length of the CDR3 is 14 residues. The trim removed 2 bases at V and 3 bases at J, leaving 2 bases unmatched. The CDR3: CAISEAGGYYGYTF. In DNA, the CDR3 is TGTGCCATCAGTGAGGCAGGGGGCTACTATGGCTACACCTTC.

This clone has only one observation. The chain recombines TRBV7-3 with TRBJ1-1, with D unresolved. The germline V and J ends were trimmed by 5 bases and 5 bases, with 12 bases remaining between them. Germline-derived CDR1 and CDR2 are SGHTA and FQGTGA. The CDR3 is 13 amino acids. CDR3 nucleotide sequence: TGTGCCAGCAGCCTTAGGACTGGGACTGAAGCTTTCTTT. It specifies CASSLRTGTEAFF.

The chain carries TRBV7-2 and TRBJ2-2, with TRBD1 matching over 10 bases. CDR1 and CDR2 from the germline V gene are SGHTA and FQGNSA. The length of the CDR3 is 17 residues. Trimming at V came to 5 bases and at J to 7 bases, leaving 13 bases not matched to a gene. CDR3 protein: CASSPRQGAPSGGELFF. The DNA of the CDR3 is TGTGCCAGCAGCCCTCGACAGGGGGCTCCCTCCGGCGGGGAGCTGTTTTTT.

This clone was observed a single time. This chain uses TRBV27 with TRBJ1-1; D is possibly TRBD1 (5 bases). This CDR3 region has 14 residues. Trimming removed 2 bases from V and 1 base from J, with 8 bases in between. Germline CDR1 MNHEY, CDR2 SMNVEV (reference sequence). CDR3 amino acids: CASSLAGPNTEAFF. CDR3 coding DNA: TGTGCCAGCAGTTTAGCAGGGCCGAACACTGAAGCTTTCTTT.

J is TRBJ2-1 and V is TRBV9, with 10 nucleotides matching TRBD2. Germline lookup yields CDR1 SGDLS and CDR2 YYNGEE. There are 16 residues in the CDR3. V trimming: 0 bases; J trimming: 5 bases; junction bases outside the gene matches: 5. CDR3 sequence reads: CASSVDASGRHNEQFF. In DNA form, the CDR3 reads TGTGCCAGCAGCGTAGATGCTAGCGGGAGACACAATGAGCAGTTCTTC.

J is TRBJ2-5 and V is TRBV11-2; D may be TRBD1 (7 bases). V shed 5 bases and J shed 6 bases, with 16 bases lying between them. The CDR3 has 14 amino acids. Germline lookup yields CDR1 SGHAT and CDR2 FQNNGV. The DNA of the CDR3 is TGTGCCAGCAGCCCCATGGCAGGGGGGCAGACCCAGTACTTC. It codes for CASSPMAGGQTQYF.

The rearrangement links TRBV4-2 to TRBJ2-3; 10 bases agree with TRBD2. Germline CDR1 and CDR2: LGHNA and YNFKEQ. The CDR3 is made up of 16 amino acids. Trimming removed 1 base from V and 5 bases from J; junction bases left unmatched: 6. The CDR3: CASSQVAGTSEDTQYF. The CDR3 DNA reads TGTGCCAGCAGCCAAGTGGCCGGGACTAGCGAAGATACGCAGTATTTT.

CDR3 in DNA: TGCGCCAGCAAGCCCTTTAGCGGTAATGAAAAACTGTTTTTT. Its protein product is CASKPFSGNEKLFF. The chain couples TRBV10-2 to TRBJ1-4, with no clear D. V shed 7 bases and J shed 4 bases, with 13 bases lying between them. Germline V CDR1 and CDR2: WSHSY, SAAADI. The CDR3 sequence is 14 residues long.

The chain has TRBV6-5 and TRBJ2-4; no firm D call. Per germline, CDR1 MNHEY and CDR2 SVGAGI. Deletions cut 2 bases from V and 0 bases from J, with 11 bases between. The CDR3 extends over 16 amino acids. In DNA, the CDR3 is TGTGCCAGCAGTTACAAACAGAAACTAGCCAAAAACATTCAGTACTTC. Translated: CASSYKQKLAKNIQYF.

The chain has TRBV5-6 and TRBJ1-2; possible D gene TRBD1, 6 bases. The CDR3 loop spans 12 amino acids. Deletions cut 7 bases from V and 5 bases from J, with 12 bases between. Germline V gene lookup returns CDR1 SGHDT and CDR2 YYEEEE. The CDR3 protein is CASRPGEYGYTF. CDR3 DNA sequence: TGTGCCAGCCGGCCAGGGGAATATGGCTACACCTTC.

This clone was seen once. The chain employs TRBV6-1 and TRBJ1-2, with TRBD1 matching 8 bases. J gave up 0 bases and V 1 base, and 1 base lay outside the gene matches. The V gene's germline CDR1 is MNHNS and CDR2 SASEGT. The CDR3 is 15 residues long. The CDR3: CASSEGTGTNYGYTF. The CDR3 DNA reads as TGTGCCAGCAGTGAAGGGACAGGGACTAACTATGGCTACACCTTC.

V is TRBV5-6 and J is TRBJ2-2, with D perhaps TRBD2 (5 bases). Germline V lookup: CDR1 SGHDT, CDR2 YYEEEE. The CDR3 loop spans 14 amino acids. V dropped 7 bases and J dropped 6 bases, with 16 bases sitting between them. This chain's CDR3 is CASSGYTGAGELFF. The CDR3 DNA is TGTGCCAGCTCCGGGTACACCGGGGCCGGGGAGCTGTTTTTT.

V and J are TRBV30 and TRBJ1-2; TRBD1 agrees at 7 bases. CDR1 is GTSNPN, CDR2 SVGIG, per germline (reference sequence). The V segment lost 1 base and the J segment 3 bases; nucleotides outside the gene matches: 17. This CDR3 has 18 residues. CDR3 amino acids: CAWSAPDRSQRKYYGYTF. CDR3 DNA: TGTGCCTGGAGTGCCCCGGACAGGAGCCAGAGAAAGTACTATGGCTACACCTTC.

V and J are TRBV29-1 and TRBJ2-7, with TRBD1 identical over 9 bases. V lost 0 bases to trimming and J lost 1 base; unmatched junction nucleotides: 7. The germline V gene encodes CDR1 SQVTM and CDR2 ANQGSEA. CDR3 length: 16 residues. The CDR3 sequence is CSVEDQKQGASYEQYF. The CDR3 region has the DNA TGCAGCGTTGAAGATCAAAAACAGGGGGCGTCCTACGAGCAGTACTTC.

V gene TRBV3-1 (or the pseudogene TRBV3-2) combines with J gene TRBJ2-3; a possible D gene is TRBD1 (5 bases). The CDR3 consists of 17 residues. Trimming removed 0 bases at V and 0 bases at J, with 13 bases between. The germline V gene has CDR1 LGHDT and CDR2 YNNKEL (reference sequence). CDR3 protein: CASSQDAGPPSTDTQYF. DNA for the CDR3: TGTGCCAGCAGCCAAGATGCAGGGCCCCCTAGCACAGATACGCAGTATTTT.

This clone was seen once. The rearrangement links TRBV5-1 to TRBJ2-3, with TRBD1 matching 9 bases. The CDR3 sequence is 13 residues long. The J segment lost 6 bases and the V segment lost 3 bases, leaving 2 bases of the junction unmatched. Germline assignment: CDR1 SGHRS and CDR2 YFSETQ. The DNA for the CDR3 is TGCGCCAGCAGCTGGGACAGGGTCGATACGCAGTATTTT. This encodes CASSWDRVDTQYF.

This clone was observed a handful of times. The chain carries TRBV5-6 and TRBJ2-7, with TRBD1 matching over 11 bases. The germline V gene encodes CDR1 SGHDT and CDR2 YYEEEE. Losses at the gene ends were 4 bases for V and 5 bases for J; bases not matched to a gene: 11. This CDR3 is built from 16 residues. CDR3 in DNA: TGTGCCAGCAGCCGGACCGGGACAGGGGGTCTGGACGAGCAGTACGTC. This sequence encodes CASSRTGTGGLDEQYV.